One T cell receptor (beta chain) is described in this entry. No antigen is known for it. These data come from a study of breast tumors, draining lymph nodes, adjacent tissues. The study, taken as a whole, reports: Data only fit, rather than demonstrated, lymph node origin of most tumor T cells. Tumor and nontumor repertoires were significantly more similar in luminal-like than in basal-like breast cancer. Compared with lymph nodes, tumors were less diverse; compared with nontumor tissue, more. Most tumor T cells seemingly derive from lymph node, then expand in tumor.

TCRdb analysed the multiplex PCR reads with MiXCR anew, one entry per CDR3 protein. Altogether some 25,000 distinct CDR3 sequences are present, 60% to 75% being singletons, with the ten largest covering about a quarter. The CDR3 sequence is 13 residues long. The germline CDR1 and CDR2 sequences are KGHDR and SFDVKD. Trimming stripped 2 bases from V and 8 bases from J, with 9 bases between. The sequenced sample consisted of tumor-adjacent breast tissue. The chain recombines TRBV24-1 with TRBJ2-1; D not certain. The clonotype was recovered from a female donor with breast cancer. Some clones in this sample may be carry-over from other donors' samples. The CDR3 is CATSDSLFDEQFF. Written as DNA, the CDR3 is TGTGCCACCAGTGATTCTCTATTCGATGAGCAGTTCTTC.